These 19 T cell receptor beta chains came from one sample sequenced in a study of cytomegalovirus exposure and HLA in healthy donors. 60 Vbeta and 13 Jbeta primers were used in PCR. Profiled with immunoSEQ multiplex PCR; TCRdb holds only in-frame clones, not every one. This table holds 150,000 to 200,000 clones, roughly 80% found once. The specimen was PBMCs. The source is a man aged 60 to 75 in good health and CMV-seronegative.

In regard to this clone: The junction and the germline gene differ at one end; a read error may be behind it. This CDR3 is CASSFTGSYGYPF. The CDR3 nucleotides are TGCGCCAGCAGCTTCACAGGGAGCTATGGCTACCCCTTC. The chain combines TRBV5-1 with TRBJ1-2, with D possibly matching TRBD1 (6 bases). This CDR3 is 13 amino acids long. From germline, CDR1 is SGHRS and CDR2 YFSETQ.

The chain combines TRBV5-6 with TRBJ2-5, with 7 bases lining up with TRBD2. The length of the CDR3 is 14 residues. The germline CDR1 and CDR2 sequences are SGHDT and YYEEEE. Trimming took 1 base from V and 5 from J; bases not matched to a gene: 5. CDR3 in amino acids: CASSLWGGDETQYF. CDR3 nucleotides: TGTGCCAGCAGCTTGTGGGGGGGGGATGAGACCCAGTACTTC.

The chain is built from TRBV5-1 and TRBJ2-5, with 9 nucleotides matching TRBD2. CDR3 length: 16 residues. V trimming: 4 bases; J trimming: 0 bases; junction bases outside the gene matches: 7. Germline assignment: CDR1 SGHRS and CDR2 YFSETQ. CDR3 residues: CASSAGLAPYQETQYF. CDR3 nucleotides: TGCGCCAGCAGCGCGGGACTAGCCCCATACCAAGAGACCCAGTACTTC.

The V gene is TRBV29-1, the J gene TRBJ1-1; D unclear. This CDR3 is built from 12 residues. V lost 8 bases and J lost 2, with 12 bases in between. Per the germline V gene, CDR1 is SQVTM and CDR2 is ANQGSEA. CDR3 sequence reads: CSIRDFNTEAFF. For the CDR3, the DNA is TGCAGCATTCGGGATTTTAACACTGAAGCTTTCTTT. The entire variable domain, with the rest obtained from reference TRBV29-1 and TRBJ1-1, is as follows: SAVISQKPSRDICQRGTSLTIQCQVDSQVTMMFWYRQQPGQSLTLIATANQGSEATYESGFVIDKFPISRPNLTFSTLTVSNMSPEDSSIYLCSIRDFNTEAFFGQGTRLTVV.

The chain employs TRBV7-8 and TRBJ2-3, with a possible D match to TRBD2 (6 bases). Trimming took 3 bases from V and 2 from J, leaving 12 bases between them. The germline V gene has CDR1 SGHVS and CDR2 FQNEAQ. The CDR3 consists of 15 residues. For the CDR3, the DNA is TGTGCCAGCAGCTTTAGCGGCGGCCCCACAGATACGCAGTATTTT. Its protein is CASSFSGGPTDTQYF.

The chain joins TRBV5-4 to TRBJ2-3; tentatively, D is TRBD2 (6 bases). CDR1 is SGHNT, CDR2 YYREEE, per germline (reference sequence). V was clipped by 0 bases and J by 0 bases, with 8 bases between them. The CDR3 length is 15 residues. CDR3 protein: CASSLELASTDTQYF. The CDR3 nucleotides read TGTGCCAGCAGCTTGGAGCTAGCGAGCACAGATACGCAGTATTTT.

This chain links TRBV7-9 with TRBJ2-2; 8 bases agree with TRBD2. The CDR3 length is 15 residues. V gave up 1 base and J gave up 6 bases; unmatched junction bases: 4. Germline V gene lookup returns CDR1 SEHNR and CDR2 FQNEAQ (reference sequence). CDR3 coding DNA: TGTGCCAGCAGCTTAGAGGCGGGAGGAGCCGGGGAGCTGTTTTTT. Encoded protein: CASSLEAGGAGELFF.

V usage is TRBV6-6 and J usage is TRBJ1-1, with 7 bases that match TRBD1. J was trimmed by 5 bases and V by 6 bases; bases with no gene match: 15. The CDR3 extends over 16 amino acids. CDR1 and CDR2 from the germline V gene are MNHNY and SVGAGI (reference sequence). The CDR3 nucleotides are TGTGCCAGCAGCACTACCACAGGGGTGGGGATGACTGAAGCTTTCTTT. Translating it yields CASSTTTGVGMTEAFF.

DNA of the CDR3: TGTGCCAGCACCTCCTTCGAAAAACTGTTTTTT. It codes for CASTSFEKLFF. The chain recombines TRBV7-9 with TRBJ1-4; no clear D gene. CDR1 SEHNR and CDR2 FQNEAQ come from the germline V gene (reference sequence). V was clipped by 7 bases and J by 8 bases, with 8 bases between them. This CDR3 is 11 amino acids long.

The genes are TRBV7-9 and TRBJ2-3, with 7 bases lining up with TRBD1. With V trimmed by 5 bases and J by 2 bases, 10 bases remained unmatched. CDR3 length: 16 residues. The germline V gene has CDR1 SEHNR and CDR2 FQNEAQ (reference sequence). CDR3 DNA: TGTGCCAGCAGCCCTACAGGGGCCCCCCCCACAGATACGCAGTATTTT. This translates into CASSPTGAPPTDTQYF.

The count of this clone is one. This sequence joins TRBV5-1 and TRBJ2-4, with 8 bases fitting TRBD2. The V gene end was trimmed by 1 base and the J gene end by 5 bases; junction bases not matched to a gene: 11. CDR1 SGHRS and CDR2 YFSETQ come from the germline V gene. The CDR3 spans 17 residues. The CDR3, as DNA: TGCGCCAGCAGCTTGAGCCGGGGGGGGCGAGGAGAAAACATTCAGTACTTC. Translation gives CASSLSRGGRGENIQYF.

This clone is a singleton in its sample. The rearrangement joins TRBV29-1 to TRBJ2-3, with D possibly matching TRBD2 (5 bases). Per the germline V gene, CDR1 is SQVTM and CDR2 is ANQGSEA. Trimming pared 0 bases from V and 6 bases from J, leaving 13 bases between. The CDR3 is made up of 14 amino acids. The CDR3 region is CSVEDYLATDTQYF. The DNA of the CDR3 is TGCAGCGTTGAAGATTACCTAGCTACGGATACGCAGTATTTT.

As DNA, the CDR3 is TGTGCCAGCAGCTCCCGACAGGGTCCGGCCAACGAGCAGTACTTC. This codes for CASSSRQGPANEQYF. The V and J genes are TRBV7-9 and TRBJ2-7; TRBD1 matches 7 bases. The CDR3 has 15 residues. Trimming took 4 bases from V and 5 from J; bases not matched to a gene: 11. CDR1 and CDR2 from the germline V gene are SEHNR and FQNEAQ (reference sequence).

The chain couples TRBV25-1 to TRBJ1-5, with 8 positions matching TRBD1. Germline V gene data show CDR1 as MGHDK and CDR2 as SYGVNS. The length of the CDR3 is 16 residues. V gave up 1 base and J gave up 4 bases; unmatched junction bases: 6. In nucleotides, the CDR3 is TGTGCCAGCAGTGAATCAGGGGGCTTAGGGAATCAGCCCCAGCATTTT. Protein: CASSESGGLGNQPQHF.

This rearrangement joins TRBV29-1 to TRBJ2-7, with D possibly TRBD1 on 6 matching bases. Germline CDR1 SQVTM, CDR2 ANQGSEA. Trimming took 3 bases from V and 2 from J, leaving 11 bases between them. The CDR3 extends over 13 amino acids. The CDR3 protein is CSVEKQGAYEQYF. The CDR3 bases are TGCAGCGTTGAGAAACAGGGCGCCTACGAGCAGTACTTC.

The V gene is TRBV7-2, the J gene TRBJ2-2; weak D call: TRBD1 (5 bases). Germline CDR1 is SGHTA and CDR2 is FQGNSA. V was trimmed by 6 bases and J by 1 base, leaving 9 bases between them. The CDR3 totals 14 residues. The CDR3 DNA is TGTGCCAGCAGTATTAGGGGGAACACCGGGGAGCTGTTTTTT. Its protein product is CASSIRGNTGELFF.

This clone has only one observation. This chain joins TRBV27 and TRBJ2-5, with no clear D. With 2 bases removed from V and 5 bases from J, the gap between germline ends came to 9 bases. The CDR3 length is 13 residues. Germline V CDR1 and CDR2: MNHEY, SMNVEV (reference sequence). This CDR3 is CASSLRSWETQYF. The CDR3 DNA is TGTGCCAGCAGTTTACGGAGTTGGGAGACCCAGTACTTC.

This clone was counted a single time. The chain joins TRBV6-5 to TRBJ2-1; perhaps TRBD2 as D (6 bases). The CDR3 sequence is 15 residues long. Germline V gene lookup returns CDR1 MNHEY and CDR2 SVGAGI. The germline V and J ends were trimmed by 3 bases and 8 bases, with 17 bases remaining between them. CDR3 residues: CASSYSGTSQDEQFF. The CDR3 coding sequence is TGTGCCAGCAGTTATTCCGGGACTTCGCAGGATGAGCAGTTCTTC.

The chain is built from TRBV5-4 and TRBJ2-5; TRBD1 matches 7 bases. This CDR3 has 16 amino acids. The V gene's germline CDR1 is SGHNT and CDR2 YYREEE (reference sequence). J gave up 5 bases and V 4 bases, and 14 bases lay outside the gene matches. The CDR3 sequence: CASSPWTRGRGETQYF. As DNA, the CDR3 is TGTGCCAGCAGCCCTTGGACCAGGGGGAGAGGGGAGACCCAGTACTTC.